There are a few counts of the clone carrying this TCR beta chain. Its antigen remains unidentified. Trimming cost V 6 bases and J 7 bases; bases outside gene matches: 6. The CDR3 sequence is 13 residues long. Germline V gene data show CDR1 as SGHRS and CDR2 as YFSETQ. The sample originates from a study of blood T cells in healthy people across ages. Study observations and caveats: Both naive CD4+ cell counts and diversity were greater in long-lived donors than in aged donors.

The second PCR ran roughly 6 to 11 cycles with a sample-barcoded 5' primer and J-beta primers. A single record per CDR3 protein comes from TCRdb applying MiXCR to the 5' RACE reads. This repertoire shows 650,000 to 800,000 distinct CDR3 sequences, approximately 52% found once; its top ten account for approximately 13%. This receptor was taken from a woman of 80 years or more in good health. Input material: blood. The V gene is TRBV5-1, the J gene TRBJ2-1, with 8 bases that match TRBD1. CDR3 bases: TGCGCCAGCAACCCCACAGGGGGGAATGAGCAGTTCTTC. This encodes CASNPTGGNEQFF.